These 10 T cell receptor beta chains originate from one sample sequenced in a study of CDR3 diversity in severe acne. TCRdb recomputed calls from the PCR reads with MiXCR, one row per CDR3 protein. The data contain fewer than 90,000 distinct CDR3 sequences, 45% to 55% of them singletons. The specimen was blood. These receptors all stem from a male donor with severe acne vulgaris.

In its sample, this clonotype was seen a few times. J is TRBJ2-1 and V is TRBV6-1; possible D gene TRBD1, 5 bases. Germline CDR1 reads MNHNS; CDR2 reads SASEGT. This CDR3 comprises 15 residues. V was shortened by 6 bases and J by 1 base, with 13 bases between the two germline ends. DNA for the CDR3: TGTGCCAGCAGCCCCAGGGTAAGGTCCTACAATGAGCAGTTCTTC. Translated, it gives CASSPRVRSYNEQFF.

The genes are TRBV29-1 and TRBJ1-1; D gene uncertain. The CDR3 length is 12 residues. Per the germline V gene, CDR1 is SQVTM and CDR2 is ANQGSEA. The germline V and J ends were trimmed by 4 bases and 0 bases, with 6 bases remaining between them. CDR3 protein: CSVARLNTEAFF. Written as DNA, the CDR3 is TGCAGCGTTGCTCGGCTGAACACTGAAGCTTTCTTT.

This clonotype was recorded a few times. A much larger clone sits a single nucleotide away, making a read error possible. The V and J genes are TRBV24-1 and TRBJ2-1; tentatively, D is TRBD1 or TRBD2 (5 bases each). The germline CDR1 and CDR2 sequences are KGHDR and SFDVKD. The CDR3 totals 16 residues. CDR3 protein: CATSAEGTGRDNEQLF. The CDR3, as DNA: TGTGCCACCAGTGCTGAGGGGACCGGACGAGACAATGAGCAGCTCTTC.

As concerns this clonotype: A read error is possible here, since a much larger clone lies one base away. The chain links TRBV14 to TRBJ2-5; tentative D call: TRBD2 (5 bases). The CDR3 loop spans 16 amino acids. CDR1 is SGHDN and CDR2 is FVKESK in the germline V gene. Trimming took 4 bases from V and 4 from J, leaving 19 bases between them. This CDR3 reads CASSLRVARSLETQYF. The CDR3 region has the DNA TGTGCCAGCAGCCTCCGGGTAGCGAGGTCATTAGAGACCCAGTACTTC.

J is TRBJ1-2 and V is TRBV18; D may be TRBD1 (6 bases). The CDR3 is 15 amino acids. V lost 3 bases to trimming and J lost 6 bases, with 17 bases between them. CDR1 is KGHSH and CDR2 is LQKENI in the germline V gene. The CDR3 region has the DNA TGTGCCAGCTCACCCCCTGACAGGCCCCGGGATGGCTACACCTTC. Translated, it gives CASSPPDRPRDGYTF.

This clonotype was counted at least ten times. The rearrangement uses TRBV9 and TRBJ2-3; 7 bases are a match to TRBD2. After removal of 0 bases from V and 5 bases from J, the junction contained 3 bases not matched to a gene. The length of the CDR3 is 14 residues. Germline CDR1 reads SGDLS; CDR2 reads YYNGEE. The CDR3 spells CASSVAPSGDTQYF. The CDR3 coding sequence is TGTGCCAGCAGCGTAGCTCCTAGCGGAGATACGCAGTATTTT.

On this clonotype itself: One base away lies a much larger clone, so this may be a sequencing read error. The chain carries TRBV5-1 and TRBJ2-3; 7 bases agree with TRBD1. The CDR3 runs to 16 residues. V was clipped by 1 base and J by 4 bases; unmatched bases: 9. Germline CDR1 SGHRS, CDR2 YFSETQ. CDR3: CASSLIRDSQPDTQYF. The CDR3 DNA reads TGCGCCAGCAGCTTGATTCGGGACAGCCAACCAGATACGCAGTATTTT.

The chain combines TRBV28 with TRBJ1-5, with TRBD1 as a possible D gene (6 bases). Trimming stripped 7 bases from V and 7 bases from J, with 20 bases between. The V gene's germline CDR1 is MDHEN and CDR2 SYDVKM. The CDR3 has 15 residues. CDR3 protein: CASISTDRLYQPQHF. The DNA of the CDR3 is TGTGCCAGCATATCCACCGACAGGTTATACCAGCCCCAGCATTTT.

The rearrangement links TRBV2 to TRBJ2-5, with unresolved D. CDR3 length equals 14 residues. Germline V lookup: CDR1 SNHLY, CDR2 FYNNEI. Trimming left V 3 bases short and J 5 bases short, with 13 bases between. Here the CDR3 reads CASSDEATGETQYF. In DNA form, the CDR3 reads TGTGCCAGCAGTGATGAAGCCACCGGGGAGACCCAGTACTTC.

This clonotype was detected ten times or more. CDR3 protein: CSVEEVRETDTQYF. Here the CDR3 DNA reads TGCAGCGTTGAAGAGGTCAGGGAAACAGATACGCAGTATTTT. This chain uses TRBV29-1 with TRBJ2-3, with D perhaps TRBD1 (5 bases). From germline, CDR1 is SQVTM and CDR2 ANQGSEA. The CDR3 has 14 amino acids. V lost 0 bases and J 3 bases, leaving 10 bases between the germline ends.